This T cell receptor beta chain derives from a study of regulatory T cells in long-lasting Graves disease (dated by TCRdb to the early 2020s). A note on the overall study: Persistent Graves' disease was defined as antithyroid drug treatment for over 5 years with persistently positive TSH receptor autoantibodies. Persistent Graves' disease patients in the clinical cohort had taken antithyroid drugs for approximately 9.5 years on average. Patients with persistent Graves' disease were compared with patients with newly diagnosed Graves' disease using TCR sequencing and RNA sequencing of peripheral blood. The study took place in China and was registered as a clinical trial. A total of about 33 samples underwent TCR sequencing: about 13 from persistent and about 20 from newly diagnosed Graves' disease patients.

The paper as a whole reports these results and caveats: Persistent patients shared more public clonotypes among themselves (fewer than 3,000) than newly diagnosed patients did (roughly 910). TRBV28, TRBJ1-2 and TRBJ2-5 were preferentially used in persistent disease, while TRBV20-1 and TRBJ2-1 were favored in newly diagnosed disease. Compared with newly diagnosed patients, persistent Graves' disease patients had lower TCR Shannon entropy and fewer highly expanded clones, which suggests clonal expansion. As a limitation, the authors acknowledged that the small sample size may reduce accuracy. The study examined only peripheral blood because the primary lesion, thyroid tissue, could not be accessed. Sequencing and analysis were limited to the TCR beta chain.

The sample's time point label is to be understood as: persistent/refractory GD, antithyroid drugs over 5 years with positive TRAb. For both TCR sequencing and RNA sequencing, RNA was extracted from PBMCs using TRIzol. The diagnosis of Graves' disease was made according to American Thyroid Association guidelines. The patients came from an endocrinology department in Xi'an, China. Each patient gave 9 to 10 milliliters of peripheral blood, collected in an EDTA anticoagulant tube. PBMCs were isolated by Ficoll Paque Plus density gradient separation without further T cell sorting. An Agilent 2100 Bioanalyzer and agarose gel were used to assess RNA quality, and a NanoDrop 2000 was used to measure RNA concentration. This clonotype appeared a few times. What this receptor recognizes is not known. The sample holds no much larger clone one base away, and base qualities are not on file. Library construction relied on multiplex PCR. Data came from an Illumina HiSeq 4000. TCR beta libraries were built with iRepertoire HTBI primers and Arm-PCR amplification of CDR3 regions. PCR products were gel purified before sequencing. Processing in the source paper ran as follows. A total of 60 to 80 TRBV and 14 TRBJ segments were identified across samples and were used for gene usage analysis of CDR3 amino acid clonotypes. COPE and FqMerger were used to merge filtered high-quality paired reads into contigs. BLAST was used to align contigs to IMGT TRBV, TRBD and TRBJ reference genes, with CDR3 defined following IMGT. Any clonotype with a frequency above 0.1% was classified as a highly expanded clone. Shannon entropy served as the measure of repertoire diversity, while the Gini coefficient captured V-J evenness. A clonotype was considered public if more than one individual shared it. The raw public data were reprocessed by TCRdb itself: fastp quality trimming at Q25, MiXCR clonotype calling, in-frame beta chains only. Entries that share a CDR3 protein sequence are merged under the most common genes and DNA. TCRdb's processing, not the study's, gives the V and J calls here. This sample comprises around 460,000 distinct CDR3 sequences, approximately 22% of them detected only once. The top ten hold around 13% of the sample.

CDR1 and CDR2, looked up from the germline V gene, are SNHLY and FYNNEI. Its CDR3 holds 14 amino acids, cysteine through phenylalanine. Of all the DNA, just the CDR3 is kept, 42 bases in frame from base 1. V ends up 5 bases short and J 4 bases short, with an unmatched junction base count of 5. This TCR was recovered from a female donor with Graves disease. The sample consisted of peripheral blood mononuclear cells (PBMCs), taken when the disease was refractory, from a patient treated with antithyroid drugs. In this chain, TRBV2 is recombined with TRBJ1-5, with 7 bases in between that match TRBD1. The CDR3 reads CASSKETGNQPQHF. The DNA reads TGTGCCAGCAGTAAAGAGACAGGGAATCAGCCCCAGCATTTT. The full variable domain, completed from the reference TRBV2 and TRBJ1-5 proteins outside the CDR3, reads EPEVTQTPSHQVTQMGQEVILRCVPISNHLYFYWYRQILGQKVEFLVSFYNNEISEKSEIFDDQFSVERPDGSNFTLKIRSTKLEDSAMYFCASSKETGNQPQHFGDGTRLSIL.